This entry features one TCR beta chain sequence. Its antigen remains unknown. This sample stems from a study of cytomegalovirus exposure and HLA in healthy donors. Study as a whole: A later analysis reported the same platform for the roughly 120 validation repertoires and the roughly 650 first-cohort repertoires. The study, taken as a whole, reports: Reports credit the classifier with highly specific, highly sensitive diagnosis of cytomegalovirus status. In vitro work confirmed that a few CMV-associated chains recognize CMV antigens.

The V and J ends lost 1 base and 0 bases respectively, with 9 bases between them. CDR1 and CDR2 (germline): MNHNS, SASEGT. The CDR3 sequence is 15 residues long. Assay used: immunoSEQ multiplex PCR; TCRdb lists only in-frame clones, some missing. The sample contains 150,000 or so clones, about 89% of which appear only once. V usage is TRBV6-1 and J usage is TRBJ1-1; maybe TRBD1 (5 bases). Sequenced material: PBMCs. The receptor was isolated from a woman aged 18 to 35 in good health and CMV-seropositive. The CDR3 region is CASSEGGGVNTEAFF. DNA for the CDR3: TGTGCCAGCAGTGAAGGGGGAGGGGTGAACACTGAAGCTTTCTTT.